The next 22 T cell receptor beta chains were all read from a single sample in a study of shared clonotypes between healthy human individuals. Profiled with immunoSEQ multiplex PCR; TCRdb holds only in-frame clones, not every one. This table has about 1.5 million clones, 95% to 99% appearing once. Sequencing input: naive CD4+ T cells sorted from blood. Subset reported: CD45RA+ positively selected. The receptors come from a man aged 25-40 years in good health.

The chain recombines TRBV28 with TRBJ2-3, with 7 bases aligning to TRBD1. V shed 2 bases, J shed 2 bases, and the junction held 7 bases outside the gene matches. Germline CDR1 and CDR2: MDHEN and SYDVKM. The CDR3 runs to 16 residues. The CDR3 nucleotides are TGTGCCAGCAGTTTACCCGGGACAGCCCACACAGATACGCAGTATTTT. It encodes CASSLPGTAHTDTQYF. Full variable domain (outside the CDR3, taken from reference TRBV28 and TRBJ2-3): DVKVTQSSRYLVKRTGEKVFLECVQDMDHENMFWYRQDPGLGLRLIYFSYDVKMKEKGDIPEGYSVSREKKERFSLILESASTNQTSMYLCASSLPGTAHTDTQYFGPGTRLTVL.

The CDR3 sequence is CSVERDNMNTEAFF. DNA of the CDR3: TGCAGCGTTGAGCGGGACAACATGAACACTGAAGCTTTCTTT. The chain uses TRBV29-1 and TRBJ1-1; maybe TRBD1 (6 bases). The germline CDR1 and CDR2 sequences are SQVTM and ANQGSEA. This CDR3 has 14 residues. V was shortened by 3 bases and J by 0 bases, with 11 bases between the two germline ends.

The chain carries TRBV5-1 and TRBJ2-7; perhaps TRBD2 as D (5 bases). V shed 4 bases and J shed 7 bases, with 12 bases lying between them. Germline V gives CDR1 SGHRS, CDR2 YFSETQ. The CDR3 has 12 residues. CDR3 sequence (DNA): TGCGCCAGCAGCGCGGACTTGTCTGAGCAGTACTTC. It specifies CASSADLSEQYF.

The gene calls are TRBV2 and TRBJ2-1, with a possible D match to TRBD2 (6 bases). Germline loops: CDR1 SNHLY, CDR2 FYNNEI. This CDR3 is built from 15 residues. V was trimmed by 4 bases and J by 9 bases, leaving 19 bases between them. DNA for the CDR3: TGTGCCAGCAGTGTCCGGGAGAAAGGAATAAGTGAGCAGTTCTTC. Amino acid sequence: CASSVREKGISEQFF. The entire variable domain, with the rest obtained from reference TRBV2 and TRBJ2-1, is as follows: EPEVTQTPSHQVTQMGQEVILRCVPISNHLYFYWYRQILGQKVEFLVSFYNNEISEKSEIFDDQFSVERPDGSNFTLKIRSTKLEDSAMYFCASSVREKGISEQFFGPGTRLTVL.

CDR3 in DNA: TGTGCCAGCAGCCCGCGGACAGGGAGCTACGAGCAGTACTTC. Translating gives CASSPRTGSYEQYF. The V gene is TRBV7-7, the J gene TRBJ2-7, with 8 positions matching TRBD1. The CDR3 loop spans 14 amino acids. Germline CDR1 and CDR2: SSHAT and FNYEAQ (reference sequence). V lost 5 bases, J lost 3 bases, and 6 bases stayed unmatched.

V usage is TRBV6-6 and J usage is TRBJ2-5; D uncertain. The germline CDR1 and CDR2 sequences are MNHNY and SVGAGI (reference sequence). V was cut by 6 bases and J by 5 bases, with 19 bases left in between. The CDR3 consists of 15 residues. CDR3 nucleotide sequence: TGTGCCAGCAGCCTCTCGTCGGCCCACCGGGAGACCCAGTACTTC. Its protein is CASSLSSAHRETQYF.

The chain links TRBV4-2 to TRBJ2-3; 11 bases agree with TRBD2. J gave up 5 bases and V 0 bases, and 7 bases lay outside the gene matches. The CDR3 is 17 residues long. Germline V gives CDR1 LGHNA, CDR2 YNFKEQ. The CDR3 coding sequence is TGTGCCAGCAGCCAAGATTCGCTAGCGGGAGGAGTAGATACGCAGTATTTT. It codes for CASSQDSLAGGVDTQYF.

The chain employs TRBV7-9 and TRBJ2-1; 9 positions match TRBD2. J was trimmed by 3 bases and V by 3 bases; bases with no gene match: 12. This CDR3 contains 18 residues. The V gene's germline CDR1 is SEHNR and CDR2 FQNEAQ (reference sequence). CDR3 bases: TGTGCCAGCAGCTTGACGCGGGAGGGCTTCACCTTCTACAATGAGCAGTTCTTC. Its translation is CASSLTREGFTFYNEQFF.

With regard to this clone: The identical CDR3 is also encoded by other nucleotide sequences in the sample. In DNA form, the CDR3 reads TGCGCCAGCAGCCCTACAGGGGGCCAAGAGACCCAGTACTTC. Translation: CASSPTGGQETQYF. The V call is TRBV5-1, the J call TRBJ2-5; the match to TRBD1 covers 8 bases. CDR3 length: 14 amino acids. Trimming took 4 bases from V and 1 from J; bases not matched to a gene: 3. The germline gives CDR1 SGHRS, CDR2 YFSETQ. Together with reference TRBV5-1 and TRBJ2-5, the CDR3 gives the full variable domain: KAGVTQTPRYLIKTRGQQVTLSCSPISGHRSVSWYQQTPGQGLQFLFEYFSETQRNKGNFPGRFSGRQFSNSRSEMNVSTLELGDSALYLCASSPTGGQETQYFGPGTRLLVL.

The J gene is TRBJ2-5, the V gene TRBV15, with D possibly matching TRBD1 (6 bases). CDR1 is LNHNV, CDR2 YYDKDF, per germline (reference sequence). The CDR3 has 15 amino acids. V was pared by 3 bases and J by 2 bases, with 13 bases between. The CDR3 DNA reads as TGTGCCACCAGCAGGACCAGCGACAGGCAAGAGACCCAGTACTTC. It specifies CATSRTSDRQETQYF.

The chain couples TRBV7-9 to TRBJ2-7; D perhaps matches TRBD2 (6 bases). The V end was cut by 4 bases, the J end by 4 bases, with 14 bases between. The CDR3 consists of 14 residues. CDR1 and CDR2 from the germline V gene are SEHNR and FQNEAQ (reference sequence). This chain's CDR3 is CASSSPASAYEQYF. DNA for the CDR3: TGTGCCAGCAGCTCCCCGGCTAGCGCTTACGAGCAGTACTTC. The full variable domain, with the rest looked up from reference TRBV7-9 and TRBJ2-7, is DTGVSQNPRHKITKRGQNVTFRCDPISEHNRLYWYRQTLGQGPEFLTYFQNEAQLEKSRLLSDRFSAERPKGSFSTLEIQRTEQGDSAMYLCASSSPASAYEQYFGPGTRLTVT.

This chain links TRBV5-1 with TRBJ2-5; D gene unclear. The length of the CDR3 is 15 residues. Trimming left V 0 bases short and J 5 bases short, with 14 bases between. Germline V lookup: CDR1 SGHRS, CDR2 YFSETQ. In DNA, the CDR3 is TGCGCCAGCAGCTTGGTCCTCTCCCTAGGGGAGACCCAGTACTTC. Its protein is CASSLVLSLGETQYF.

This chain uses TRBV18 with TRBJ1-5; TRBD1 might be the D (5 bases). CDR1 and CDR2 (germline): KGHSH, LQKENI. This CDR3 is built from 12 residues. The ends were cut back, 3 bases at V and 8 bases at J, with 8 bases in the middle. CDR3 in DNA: TGTGCCAGCTCACCCGGGACGGAGCCCCAGCATTTT. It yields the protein CASSPGTEPQHF. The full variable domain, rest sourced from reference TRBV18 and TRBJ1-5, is NAGVMQNPRHLVRRRGQEARLRCSPMKGHSHVYWYRQLPEEGLKFMVYLQKENIIDESGMPKERFSAEFPKEGPSILRIQQVVRGDSAAYFCASSPGTEPQHFGDGTRLSIL.

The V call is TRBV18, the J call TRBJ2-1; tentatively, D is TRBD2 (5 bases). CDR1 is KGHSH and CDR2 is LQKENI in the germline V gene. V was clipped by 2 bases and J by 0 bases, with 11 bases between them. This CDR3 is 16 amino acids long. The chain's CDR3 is CASSPSTTGSYNEQFF. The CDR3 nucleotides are TGTGCCAGCTCACCATCGACTACGGGCTCCTACAATGAGCAGTTCTTC.

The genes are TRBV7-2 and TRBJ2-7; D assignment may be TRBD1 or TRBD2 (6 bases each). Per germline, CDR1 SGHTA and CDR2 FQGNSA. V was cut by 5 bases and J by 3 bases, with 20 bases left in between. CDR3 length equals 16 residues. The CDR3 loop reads CASSVGGSRGIYEQYF. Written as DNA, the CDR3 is TGTGCCAGCAGCGTGGGGGGTAGCAGGGGAATCTACGAGCAGTACTTC.

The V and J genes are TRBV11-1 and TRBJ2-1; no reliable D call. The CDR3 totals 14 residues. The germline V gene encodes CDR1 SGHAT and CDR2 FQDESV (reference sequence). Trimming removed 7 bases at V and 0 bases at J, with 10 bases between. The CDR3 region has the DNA TGTGCCAGCACCCCGAGATTCTCCTACAATGAGCAGTTCTTC. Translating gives CASTPRFSYNEQFF. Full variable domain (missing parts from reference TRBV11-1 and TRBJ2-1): EAEVAQSPRYKITEKSQAVAFWCDPISGHATLYWYRQILGQGPELLVQFQDESVVDDSQLPKDRFSAERLKGVDSTLKIQPAELGDSAMYLCASTPRFSYNEQFFGPGTRLTVL.

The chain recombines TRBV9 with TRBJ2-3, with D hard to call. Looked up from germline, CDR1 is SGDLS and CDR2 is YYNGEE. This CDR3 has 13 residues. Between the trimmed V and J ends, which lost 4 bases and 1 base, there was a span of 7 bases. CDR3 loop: CASSKGGTDTQYF. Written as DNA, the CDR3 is TGTGCCAGCAGCAAAGGAGGCACAGATACGCAGTATTTT.

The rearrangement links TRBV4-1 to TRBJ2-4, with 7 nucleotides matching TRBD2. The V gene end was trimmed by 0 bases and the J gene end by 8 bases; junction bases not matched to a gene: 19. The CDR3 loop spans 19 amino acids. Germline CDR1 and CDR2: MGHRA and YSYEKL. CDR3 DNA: TGCGCCAGCAGCCAAGATGATGTGGCTAGCGGTACTTGGTGGGACATTCAGTACTTC. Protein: CASSQDDVASGTWWDIQYF.

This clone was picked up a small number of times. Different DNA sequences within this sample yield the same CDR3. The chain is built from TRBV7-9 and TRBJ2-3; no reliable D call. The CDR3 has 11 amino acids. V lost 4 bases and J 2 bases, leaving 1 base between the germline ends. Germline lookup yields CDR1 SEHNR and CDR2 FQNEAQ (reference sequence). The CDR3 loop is CASSSTDTQYF. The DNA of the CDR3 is TGTGCCAGCAGCTCCACAGATACGCAGTATTTT. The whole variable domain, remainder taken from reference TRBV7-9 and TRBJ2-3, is DTGVSQNPRHKITKRGQNVTFRCDPISEHNRLYWYRQTLGQGPEFLTYFQNEAQLEKSRLLSDRFSAERPKGSFSTLEIQRTEQGDSAMYLCASSSTDTQYFGPGTRLTVL.

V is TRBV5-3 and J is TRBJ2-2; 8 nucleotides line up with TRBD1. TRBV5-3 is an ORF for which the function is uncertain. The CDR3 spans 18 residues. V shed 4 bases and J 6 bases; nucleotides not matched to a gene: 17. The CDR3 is CARSPAQVDRDIPGELFF. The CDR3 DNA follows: TGTGCCAGAAGCCCGGCCCAAGTGGACAGGGATATCCCCGGGGAGCTGTTTTTT.

The CDR3 here is CASSDRAYQPQHF. The CDR3 nucleotides read TGTGCCAGCAGCGACAGGGCCTATCAGCCCCAGCATTTT. The chain is built from TRBV2 and TRBJ1-5; 7 bases are shared with TRBD1. The V gene end was trimmed by 6 bases and the J gene end by 5 bases; junction bases not matched to a gene: 4. The CDR3 is made up of 13 amino acids. From germline, CDR1 is SNHLY and CDR2 FYNNEI.

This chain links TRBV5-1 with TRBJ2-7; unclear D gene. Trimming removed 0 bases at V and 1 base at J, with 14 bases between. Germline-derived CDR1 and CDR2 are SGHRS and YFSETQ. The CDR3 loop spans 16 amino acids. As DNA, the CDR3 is TGCGCCAGCAGCTTGGCATCAGCTTCGGCATCCTACGAGCAGTACTTC. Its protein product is CASSLASASASYEQYF.